This T cell receptor (beta chain) was captured in a study of blood T cell repertoires in COVID-19. Background on the study: From the United States, Italy and Spain came samples of acute and convalescent COVID-19. PBMCs, B-cell-depleted T cells, or T cells were the source of the cDNA or gDNA that made up the material.

The ends were cut back, 7 bases at V and 2 bases at J, with 10 bases in the middle. CDR3 size: 13 residues. Per the germline V gene, CDR1 is MNHNY and CDR2 is SVGAGI (reference sequence). As handled by the study authors: Reference gene primers were amplified, and this amplification served to estimate nucleated cell counts. Only in-frame clones appear in the TCRdb table, and some are missing; sequencing was by immunoSEQ multiplex PCR. That table gives V, J and clone size, and the DNA gave D and trimming. The data contain 150,000 to 200,000 clones, roughly four fifths of them singletons. This TCR derives from a man aged 35 to 55 who had recovered from COVID-19. Source material: peripheral blood. The chain links TRBV6-6 to TRBJ2-3, with D maybe TRBD2 (5 bases). Written as DNA, the CDR3 is TGTGCCAGCAAGTCGGGAAACACAGATACGCAGTATTTT. It specifies CASKSGNTDTQYF.